This record concerns one T cell receptor (beta chain) sequence. Its antigen is unknown. This entry belongs to a study of post-analysis software for immune sequencing data. Study-level points and caveats: Patients used about five TRBV segments, including TRBV5-6, TRBV5-1 and TRBV20-1, more often than controls.

Trimming at V came to 7 bases and at J to 11 bases, leaving 16 bases not matched to a gene. Germline CDR1 is SQVTM and CDR2 is ANQGSEA. The CDR3 totals 13 residues. The library was made from cDNA and included unique molecular identifiers. Via MiXCR, TCRdb re-called the PCR reads, giving one row per CDR3 protein. The repertoire includes 700,000 to 900,000 distinct CDR3 sequences, 35% to 55% of them detected once, and approximately 4.4% sits in the top ten. The specimen sequenced was blood. The V and J genes are TRBV29-1 and TRBJ1-1; 7 nucleotides match TRBD1. This receptor was obtained from a girl under 18 with multiple sclerosis. The CDR3: CSATHSGQTSAFF. The CDR3 DNA is TGCAGCGCTACCCATTCGGGACAGACGTCGGCTTTCTTT. Together with reference TRBV29-1 and TRBJ1-1, the CDR3 gives the full variable domain: SAVISQKPSRDICQRGTSLTIQCQVDSQVTMMFWYRQQPGQSLTLIATANQGSEATYESGFVIDKFPISRPNLTFSTLTVSNMSPEDSSIYLCSATHSGQTSAFFGQGTRLTVV.